These T cell receptor beta chains were read from a single sample in a study of vaccination and CD4 T cells after COVID-19. From the PCR reads, TCRdb called clonotypes with MiXCR, one entry per CDR3 protein. The top ten clones hold 7.8% of a sample with about 24,000 distinct CDR3 sequences, about three fifths of them seen once. The antigens of these receptors remain unknown. The sequencing input was CD4+ T cells from blood, cultured in vitro. The origin of the receptors is a human donor who had recovered from COVID-19. The CDR3 runs from the conserved cysteine through the conserved F or W. The order of the fields is D gene, clone size, V gene, J gene, CDR3 protein, CDR3 DNA. The D gene is left open where the match is weak. Size tells how often a clone was seen (once, few, many) or the class of an expanded clone, and some rows leave it out.

D: .
size: .
V: TRBV5-1
J: TRBJ1-1
CDR3: CASSLEGQGGAFF
DNA: TGCGCCAGCAGCTTGGAAGGGCAGGGAGGTGCTTTCTTT

D: .
size: few
V: TRBV28
J: TRBJ1-5
CDR3: CASSLPGNQPQHF
DNA: TGTGCCAGCAGTTTGCCAGGCAATCAGCCCCAGCATTTT

D: .
size: once
V: TRBV19
J: TRBJ1-3
CDR3: CASSILAGGGNTIYF
DNA: TGTGCCAGTAGTATTTTGGCTGGAGGTGGAAACACCATATATTTT

D: .
size: few
V: TRBV6-1
J: TRBJ1-2
CDR3: CASSPGGLRGPYGYTF
DNA: TGTGCCAGCAGTCCGGGTGGGTTAAGGGGCCCCTATGGCTACACCTTC

D: TRBD2
size: medium-sized
V: TRBV6-5
J: TRBJ2-7
CDR3: CASSYSRGSSYEQYF
DNA: TGTGCCAGCAGTTACAGTCGCGGGAGCTCCTACGAGCAGTACTTC

D: .
size: .
V: TRBV30
J: TRBJ1-1
CDR3: CAWSVRPRGVVGNTEAFF
DNA: TGTGCCTGGAGTGTACGTCCCAGGGGCGTTGTGGGGAACACTGAAGCTTTCTTT

D: .
size: few
V: TRBV6-1
J: TRBJ2-6
CDR3: CASSKQGSGANVLTF
DNA: TGTGCCAGCAGTAAACAGGGCTCTGGGGCCAACGTCCTGACTTTC

D: .
size: .
V: TRBV29-1
J: TRBJ1-1
CDR3: CSVTIMNTEAFF
DNA: TGCAGCGTTACGATCATGAACACTGAAGCTTTCTTT

D: .
size: once
V: TRBV5-1
J: TRBJ1-2
CDR3: CASSPAGQVVRYTF
DNA: TGCGCCAGCAGCCCGGCTGGGCAGGTTGTCCGCTACACCTTC

D: .
size: .
V: TRBV15
J: TRBJ2-5
CDR3: CAASRELETQYF
DNA: TGTGCCGCCAGCAGAGAACTGGAGACCCAGTACTTC

D: .
size: .
V: TRBV10-3
J: TRBJ1-1
CDR3: CAISVSKGGARTEAFF
DNA: TGTGCCATCAGTGTCTCTAAGGGGGGGGCCAGAACTGAAGCTTTCTTT

D: TRBD2
size: .
V: TRBV20-1
J: TRBJ2-5
CDR3: CSARDNSGRRETQYF
DNA: TGCAGTGCTAGAGACAATAGCGGGAGGAGAGAGACCCAGTACTTC

D: .
size: .
V: TRBV7-9
J: TRBJ2-7
CDR3: CASSLADYEQYF
DNA: TGTGCCAGCAGCTTAGCAGACTACGAGCAGTACTTC

D: .
size: .
V: TRBV18
J: TRBJ1-1
CDR3: CASSPQGMNTEAFF
DNA: TGTGCCAGCTCACCCCAGGGGATGAACACTGAAGCTTTCTTT

D: .
size: .
V: TRBV5-1
J: TRBJ2-5
CDR3: CASSTPAGVKTQYF
DNA: TGCGCCAGCAGCACCCCAGCAGGGGTGAAGACCCAGTACTTC

D: .
size: .
V: TRBV27
J: TRBJ2-3
CDR3: CASSFWQGSTDTQYF
DNA: TGTGCCAGCAGTTTTTGGCAGGGCTCCACAGATACGCAGTATTTT

D: TRBD2
size: few
V: TRBV15
J: TRBJ2-4
CDR3: CATSRRTSGTNIQYF
DNA: TGTGCCACCAGCCGTCGGACTAGCGGGACTAACATTCAGTACTTC

D: TRBD1
size: few
V: TRBV5-1
J: TRBJ2-1
CDR3: CASRRGGQKYNEQFF
DNA: TGCGCCAGCCGCCGTGGGGGACAGAAATACAATGAGCAGTTCTTC

D: .
size: few
V: TRBV6-1
J: TRBJ2-5
CDR3: CASTPLAPSGETQYF
DNA: TGTGCCAGCACCCCGCTCGCCCCATCGGGGGAGACCCAGTACTTC

D: .
size: few
V: TRBV7-2
J: TRBJ1-5
CDR3: CASSLAFVGQPQHF
DNA: TGTGCCAGCAGCTTAGCGTTTGTGGGACAGCCCCAGCATTTT

D: TRBD1
size: once
V: TRBV2
J: TRBJ1-5
CDR3: CASSGGAGGLPQHF
DNA: TGTGCCAGCAGTGGTGGGGCAGGGGGCCTGCCCCAGCATTTT

D: TRBD1
size: .
V: TRBV20-1
J: TRBJ1-4
CDR3: CSARQGANEKLFF
DNA: TGCAGTGCTAGACAGGGGGCTAATGAAAAACTGTTTTTT

D: TRBD1
size: few
V: TRBV27
J: TRBJ2-5
CDR3: CASSSLGQGQETQYF
DNA: TGTGCCAGCAGTTCCCTAGGACAGGGCCAAGAGACCCAGTACTTC

D: .
size: .
V: TRBV27
J: TRBJ1-6
CDR3: CASSRGSVRSPLHF
DNA: TGTGCCAGCAGTAGGGGCTCCGTGAGGTCACCCCTCCACTTT

D: TRBD1
size: .
V: TRBV20-1
J: TRBJ1-1
CDR3: CSANSPRQGGTEAFF
DNA: TGCAGTGCTAATAGCCCTCGACAGGGAGGAACTGAAGCTTTCTTT

D: .
size: .
V: TRBV7-2
J: TRBJ1-6
CDR3: CASTYQGLNSPLHF
DNA: TGTGCCAGCACCTACCAGGGGTTAAATTCACCCCTCCACTTT

D: TRBD1
size: .
V: TRBV11-2
J: TRBJ2-3
CDR3: CASSLSPDRGDTQYF
DNA: TGTGCCAGCAGCCTCTCTCCGGACAGGGGAGATACGCAGTATTTT

D: .
size: .
V: TRBV20-1
J: TRBJ1-1
CDR3: CSAGRDIGAFF
DNA: TGCAGTGCTGGCCGGGACATCGGAGCTTTCTTT

D: TRBD1
size: few
V: TRBV6-2/TRBV6-3
J: TRBJ1-2
CDR3: CASSGRQGHNYGYTF
DNA: TGTGCCAGCAGTGGCCGACAGGGACATAACTATGGCTACACCTTC

D: TRBD1
size: .
V: TRBV19
J: TRBJ2-7
CDR3: CASSIQAGGRYEQYF
DNA: TGTGCCAGTAGTATCCAGGCAGGGGGCAGGTACGAGCAGTACTTC

D: TRBD2
size: once
V: TRBV28
J: TRBJ2-7
CDR3: CASSLWREGAEQYF
DNA: TGTGCCAGCAGTTTATGGCGGGAGGGCGCCGAGCAGTACTTC

D: .
size: .
V: TRBV7-2
J: TRBJ1-2
CDR3: CASSRDSQYGYTF
DNA: TGTGCCAGCAGCCGAGACAGTCAGTATGGCTACACCTTC

D: .
size: .
V: TRBV29-1
J: TRBJ1-2
CDR3: CSVEDLVYGYTF
DNA: TGCAGCGTTGAAGATCTTGTCTATGGCTACACCTTC

D: .
size: .
V: TRBV6-5
J: TRBJ2-1
CDR3: CASSYDVGEQFF
DNA: TGTGCCAGCAGTTACGACGTAGGTGAGCAGTTCTTC

D: .
size: few
V: TRBV6-1
J: TRBJ1-2
CDR3: CASSPEAVYGYTF
DNA: TGTGCCAGCAGCCCCGAAGCGGTCTATGGCTACACCTTC

D: TRBD1
size: few
V: TRBV27
J: TRBJ1-5
CDR3: CASSSGGGVKDSNQPQHF
DNA: TGTGCCAGCAGTTCAGGGGGCGGCGTGAAAGATAGCAATCAGCCCCAGCATTTT

D: .
size: .
V: TRBV14
J: TRBJ1-6
CDR3: CASSPYRDQSPLHF
DNA: TGTGCCAGCAGCCCCTACCGGGATCAATCACCCCTCCACTTT

D: TRBD2
size: .
V: TRBV30
J: TRBJ2-1
CDR3: CAWSEGLAGVNEQFF
DNA: TGTGCCTGGAGTGAGGGACTAGCGGGAGTCAATGAGCAGTTCTTC

D: .
size: .
V: TRBV24-1
J: TRBJ2-1
CDR3: CATSDPWTYNEQFF
DNA: TGTGCCACCAGTGACCCCTGGACCTACAATGAGCAGTTCTTC